The T cell receptor beta chain under discussion was sequenced for a study of Ad26.COV2.S vaccination and SARS-CoV-2 variants. Germline V gene lookup returns CDR1 SGDLS and CDR2 YYNGEE. This CDR3 comprises 14 residues. Deletions cut 0 bases from V and 6 bases from J, with 11 bases between. Study findings and constraints: Breadth, reportedly substantial, characterized the spike-specific CD8+ and CD4+ T cell responses after vaccination.

About this clone: Antigen unknown.

Generated by immunoSEQ multiplex PCR, the TCRdb table keeps only in-frame clones and is missing some. This table has some 350,000 clones, under 95% appearing once. This material consisted of peripheral blood, taken after recovery from COVID-19. The chain has TRBV9 and TRBJ2-3; either TRBD1 or TRBD2 may fit D (6 bases each). This TCR derives from a human donor who had recovered from COVID-19. The CDR3 nucleotides read TGTGCCAGCAGCGTAGAGGGGGGATTGGATACGCAGTATTTT. Residues: CASSVEGGLDTQYF.